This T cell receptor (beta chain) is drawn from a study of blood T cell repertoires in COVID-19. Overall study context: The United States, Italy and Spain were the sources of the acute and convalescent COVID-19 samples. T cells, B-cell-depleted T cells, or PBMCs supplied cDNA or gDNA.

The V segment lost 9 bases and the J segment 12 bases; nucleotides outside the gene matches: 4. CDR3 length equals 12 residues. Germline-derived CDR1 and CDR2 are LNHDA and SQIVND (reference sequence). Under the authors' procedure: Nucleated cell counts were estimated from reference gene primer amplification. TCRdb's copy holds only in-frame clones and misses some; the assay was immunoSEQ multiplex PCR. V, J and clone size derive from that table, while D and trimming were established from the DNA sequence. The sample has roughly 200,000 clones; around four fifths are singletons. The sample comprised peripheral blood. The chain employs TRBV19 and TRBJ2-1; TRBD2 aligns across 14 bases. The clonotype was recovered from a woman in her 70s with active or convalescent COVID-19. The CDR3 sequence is CASGLAGGLQFF. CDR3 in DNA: TGTGCCAGCGGACTAGCGGGAGGATTGCAGTTCTTC. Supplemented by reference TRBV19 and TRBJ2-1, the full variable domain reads DGGITQSPKYLFRKEGQNVTLSCEQNLNHDAMYWYRQDPGQGLRLIYYSQIVNDFQKGDIAEGYSVSREKKESFPLTVTSAQKNPTAFYLCASGLAGGLQFFGPGTRLTVL.